The 5 T cell receptor beta chains presented below share a single source sample, sequenced in a study of T cells expressing NK-cell markers. TCRdb reprocessed the 5' RACE reads, keeping one entry per CDR3 protein, no DNA. The sample's table shows approximately 380,000 distinct CDR3 sequences. The sample taken for sequencing was blood T cells: a sorted CD56 or NKG2C T cell subset, CD4+ or CD8+ T cells, or bulk PBMC T cells (not recorded which). These receptors were taken from a man aged 18-75 years in good health.

V gene TRBV12-3 or TRBV12-4 combines with J gene TRBJ1-5. The CDR3 is made up of 16 amino acids. The CDR3 spells CASTSGGAGVNQPQHF.

J is TRBJ1-1 and V is TRBV7-9. The CDR3 extends over 13 amino acids. Germline values: CDR1 SEHNR, CDR2 FQNEAQ (reference sequence). The CDR3 sequence is CASSVDSNTEAFF.

V is TRBV10-3 and J is TRBJ2-7; the D gene TCRdb calls, TRBD1, cannot be checked with no DNA. There are 15 residues in the CDR3. Germline V gene sequence: CDR1 ENHRY, CDR2 SYGVKD. This CDR3 is CAISDMGGRTYEQYF.

This chain links TRBV7-9 with TRBJ2-5; as DNA is missing, the TRBD2 call by TCRdb cannot be tested. The CDR3 sequence is 17 residues long. Per the germline V gene, CDR1 is SEHNR and CDR2 is FQNEAQ (reference sequence). The CDR3 sequence is CASSLALASGGSETQYF.

The rearrangement joins TRBV5-6 to TRBJ2-2; TCRdb designates TRBD1, a call that cannot be tested without DNA. The length of the CDR3 is 16 residues. Germline V CDR1 and CDR2: SGHDT, YYEEEE. The chain's CDR3 is CASSNAGQLNTGELFF.